A selection of T cell receptor beta chains follows, all from one sample in a study of cytomegalovirus exposure and HLA in healthy donors. Sequenced by immunoSEQ multiplex PCR; TCRdb stores in-frame clones only, minus some. The listing contains 170,000 or so clones. The sample was PBMCs. All receptors come from a man between 25 and 39 years old in good health and CMV-seronegative. The CDR3 runs from the conserved cysteine through the conserved F or W. Each record gives: V gene, J gene, D gene, CDR3 protein, CDR3 DNA. A D gene is named only where the DNA matches it firmly.

v_gene: TRBV5-1
j_gene: TRBJ1-1
d_gene: TRBD1
CDR3aa: CASSWTGTANTEAFF
CDR3nt: TGCGCCAGCAGCTGGACCGGGACAGCGAACACTGAAGCTTTCTTT

v_gene: TRBV28
j_gene: TRBJ1-2
d_gene: .
CDR3aa: CASSLARRAGYTF
CDR3nt: TGTGCCAGCAGTTTAGCGAGGCGGGCTGGCTACACCTTC

v_gene: TRBV7-2
j_gene: TRBJ2-2
d_gene: TRBD2
CDR3aa: CASGGWASGNTGELFF
CDR3nt: TGTGCCAGCGGAGGGTGGGCTAGCGGGAACACCGGGGAGCTGTTTTTT

v_gene: TRBV19
j_gene: TRBJ2-6
d_gene: .
CDR3aa: CASSRATGPSGANVLTF
CDR3nt: TGTGCCAGTAGTAGAGCGACAGGACCCTCTGGGGCCAACGTCCTGACTTTC

v_gene: TRBV7-2
j_gene: TRBJ1-2
d_gene: TRBD1
CDR3aa: CASSPDRGGYGYTF
CDR3nt: TGTGCCAGCAGCCCCGACAGGGGAGGCTATGGCTACACCTTC

v_gene: TRBV5-6
j_gene: TRBJ1-3
d_gene: TRBD1
CDR3aa: CASRRDRSSGNTIYF
CDR3nt: TGTGCCAGCAGGAGGGACAGATCTTCTGGAAACACCATATATTTT

v_gene: TRBV5-1
j_gene: TRBJ2-3
d_gene: .
CDR3aa: CASSWSDTQYF
CDR3nt: TGCGCCAGCAGCTGGAGCGATACGCAGTATTTT

v_gene: TRBV7-6
j_gene: TRBJ2-7
d_gene: .
CDR3aa: CASSFGRDYEQYF
CDR3nt: TGTGCCAGCAGCTTTGGCAGGGACTACGAGCAGTACTTC

v_gene: TRBV29-1
j_gene: TRBJ1-1
d_gene: TRBD1
CDR3aa: CSVDKDRGPPEAFF
CDR3nt: TGCAGCGTTGATAAAGACAGGGGGCCACCTGAAGCTTTCTTT

v_gene: TRBV29-1
j_gene: TRBJ1-4
d_gene: TRBD1
CDR3aa: CSAFTTGSNEKLFF
CDR3nt: TGCAGCGCTTTTACGACAGGGTCTAATGAAAAACTGTTTTTT

v_gene: TRBV11-3
j_gene: TRBJ1-1
d_gene: .
CDR3aa: CASSPLSRNTEAFF
CDR3nt: TGTGCCAGCAGCCCCTTATCTCGGAACACTGAAGCTTTCTTT

v_gene: TRBV7-2
j_gene: TRBJ2-7
d_gene: TRBD2
CDR3aa: CASSTMTSGMEQYF
CDR3nt: TGTGCCAGCAGCACCATGACTAGCGGGATGGAGCAGTACTTC

v_gene: TRBV7-2
j_gene: TRBJ2-1
d_gene: TRBD2
CDR3aa: CASSPRLAGGGEQFF
CDR3nt: TGTGCCAGCAGCCCACGTCTAGCGGGAGGGGGTGAGCAGTTCTTC

v_gene: TRBV5-1
j_gene: TRBJ2-1
d_gene: TRBD2
CDR3aa: CASEKGTSGRSGYNEQFF
CDR3nt: TGCGCCAGCGAAAAGGGGACTAGCGGGAGGAGTGGCTACAATGAGCAGTTCTTC

v_gene: TRBV7-9
j_gene: TRBJ1-3
d_gene: .
CDR3aa: CASSSAGSAGNTIYF
CDR3nt: TGTGCCAGCAGCTCCGCAGGGTCAGCTGGAAACACCATATATTTT

v_gene: TRBV4-2
j_gene: TRBJ2-5
d_gene: .
CDR3aa: CASSQAYSAGSPQETQYF
CDR3nt: TGTGCCAGCAGCCAAGCGTATAGCGCGGGGAGTCCTCAAGAGACCCAGTACTTC

v_gene: TRBV19
j_gene: TRBJ2-7
d_gene: .
CDR3aa: CASSPRGSYEQYF
CDR3nt: TGTGCCAGTAGTCCTCGGGGGTCCTACGAGCAGTACTTC

v_gene: TRBV11-2
j_gene: TRBJ2-3
d_gene: TRBD2
CDR3aa: CASSPTSGTPDTQYF
CDR3nt: TGTGCCAGCAGTCCGACTAGCGGGACCCCCGATACGCAGTATTTT

v_gene: TRBV29-1
j_gene: TRBJ2-7
d_gene: TRBD2
CDR3aa: CSVEGLAGYEQYF
CDR3nt: TGCAGCGTTGAAGGGCTAGCGGGCTACGAGCAGTACTTC

v_gene: TRBV11-2
j_gene: TRBJ1-2
d_gene: .
CDR3aa: CASSPPAGNYGYTF
CDR3nt: TGTGCCAGCAGCCCCCCGGCCGGGAACTATGGCTACACCTTC

v_gene: TRBV6-5
j_gene: TRBJ1-5
d_gene: .
CDR3aa: CASRQGYSNQPQHF
CDR3nt: TGTGCCAGCAGACAGGGTTATAGCAATCAGCCCCAGCATTTT

v_gene: TRBV28
j_gene: TRBJ1-1
d_gene: TRBD1
CDR3aa: CAGTDRANEAFF
CDR3nt: TGTGCCGGAACGGACAGGGCGAATGAAGCTTTCTTT

v_gene: TRBV28
j_gene: TRBJ1-1
d_gene: .
CDR3aa: CASSPRKTDNTEAFF
CDR3nt: TGTGCCAGCAGTCCGAGGAAGACAGATAACACTGAAGCTTTCTTT

v_gene: TRBV12-1
j_gene: TRBJ1-5
d_gene: .
CDR3aa: CASLRDRGRNQPQHF
CDR3nt: TGTGCCAGCTTAAGGGACAGGGGCCGAAATCAGCCCCAGCATTTT

v_gene: TRBV12-5
j_gene: TRBJ1-5
d_gene: TRBD1
CDR3aa: CASGEDRGLIQPQHF
CDR3nt: TGTGCTAGTGGGGAGGACAGGGGGCTTATACAGCCCCAGCATTTT

v_gene: TRBV7-2
j_gene: TRBJ2-5
d_gene: .
CDR3aa: CASKIKIDEAQYF
CDR3nt: TGTGCCAGCAAAATCAAGATCGACGAGGCCCAGTACTTC

v_gene: TRBV6-5
j_gene: TRBJ2-3
d_gene: .
CDR3aa: CASKISGIGTDTQYF
CDR3nt: TGTGCCAGCAAGATCTCAGGGATCGGGACAGATACGCAGTATTTT

v_gene: TRBV7-2
j_gene: TRBJ1-5
d_gene: TRBD1
CDR3aa: CASSLRTGVDQPQHF
CDR3nt: TGTGCCAGCAGCTTGCGGACAGGGGTGGATCAGCCCCAGCATTTT

v_gene: TRBV4-2
j_gene: TRBJ1-2
d_gene: .
CDR3aa: CASSQAEGLQGYTF
CDR3nt: TGTGCCAGCAGCCAAGCTGAGGGTTTACAAGGCTACACCTTC

v_gene: TRBV11-1
j_gene: TRBJ1-1
d_gene: TRBD1
CDR3aa: CASSPDRETTEAFF
CDR3nt: TGTGCCAGCAGCCCGGACAGGGAGACCACTGAAGCTTTCTTT

v_gene: TRBV7-9
j_gene: TRBJ2-5
d_gene: TRBD2
CDR3aa: CASSLKWQLAGQETQYF
CDR3nt: TGTGCCAGCAGCTTAAAATGGCAGCTAGCGGGGCAAGAGACCCAGTACTTC

v_gene: TRBV2
j_gene: TRBJ1-2
d_gene: .
CDR3aa: CASSEGGRGYTF
CDR3nt: TGTGCCAGCAGTGAAGGGGGCAGGGGCTACACCTTC

v_gene: TRBV19
j_gene: TRBJ2-3
d_gene: TRBD1
CDR3aa: CASSIQGAEGAQYF
CDR3nt: TGTGCCAGTAGTATCCAGGGGGCAGAAGGGGCGCAGTATTTT

v_gene: TRBV19
j_gene: TRBJ1-1
d_gene: TRBD1
CDR3aa: CASSIPTGEPNTEAFF
CDR3nt: TGTGCCAGTAGTATTCCGACAGGGGAGCCGAACACTGAAGCTTTCTTT

v_gene: TRBV5-5
j_gene: TRBJ2-3
d_gene: TRBD2
CDR3aa: CASSLIAGGPASTDTQYF
CDR3nt: TGTGCCAGCAGCTTGATAGCGGGAGGGCCAGCTAGCACAGATACGCAGTATTTT

v_gene: TRBV11-3
j_gene: TRBJ2-1
d_gene: TRBD2
CDR3aa: CASRWSGENYNEQFF
CDR3nt: TGTGCCAGCAGATGGAGCGGGGAGAACTACAATGAGCAGTTCTTC

v_gene: TRBV6-5
j_gene: TRBJ1-5
d_gene: .
CDR3aa: CATARDSNQPQHF
CDR3nt: TGTGCCACGGCCAGGGATAGCAATCAGCCCCAGCATTTT

v_gene: TRBV6-1
j_gene: TRBJ2-7
d_gene: .
CDR3aa: CASSDFFSYEQYF
CDR3nt: TGTGCCAGCAGTGATTTCTTCTCCTACGAGCAGTACTTC

v_gene: TRBV5-1
j_gene: TRBJ2-3
d_gene: TRBD2
CDR3aa: CASSSGLAGMDTQYF
CDR3nt: TGCGCCAGCAGCTCCGGACTAGCGGGAATGGATACGCAGTATTTT

v_gene: TRBV7-2
j_gene: TRBJ2-7
d_gene: .
CDR3aa: CASSLVDTAGANF
CDR3nt: TGTGCCAGCAGCTTAGTGGATACGGCGGGGGCGAACTTC

v_gene: TRBV6-6
j_gene: TRBJ2-2
d_gene: .
CDR3aa: CASSYLESLAGELFF
CDR3nt: TGTGCCAGCAGTTACTTAGAGTCCTTGGCCGGGGAGCTGTTTTTT

v_gene: TRBV28
j_gene: TRBJ2-3
d_gene: .
CDR3aa: CASETSGKRYTQYF
CDR3nt: TGTGCCAGCGAAACTAGTGGAAAGCGCTATACGCAGTATTTT

v_gene: TRBV10-1
j_gene: TRBJ1-2
d_gene: .
CDR3aa: CAGSSTRGTGYTF
CDR3nt: TGCGCCGGCTCGTCAACCAGGGGTACTGGCTACACCTTC

v_gene: TRBV2
j_gene: TRBJ2-7
d_gene: TRBD2
CDR3aa: CASRTGTRSNEQYF
CDR3nt: TGTGCCAGCAGAACCGGGACTAGGTCTAACGAGCAGTACTTC

v_gene: TRBV19
j_gene: TRBJ2-7
d_gene: .
CDR3aa: CASSMRMSSYEQYF
CDR3nt: TGTGCCAGTAGTATGCGCATGAGCTCCTACGAGCAGTACTTC

v_gene: TRBV5-1
j_gene: TRBJ1-1
d_gene: .
CDR3aa: CASSLRQSNTEAFF
CDR3nt: TGCGCCAGCAGCTTAAGACAGAGTAACACTGAAGCTTTCTTT

v_gene: TRBV10-1
j_gene: TRBJ2-5
d_gene: TRBD2
CDR3aa: CASSPGLAGAETQYF
CDR3nt: TGCGCCAGCTCTCCCGGACTAGCGGGAGCGGAGACCCAGTACTTC

v_gene: TRBV2
j_gene: TRBJ1-5
d_gene: TRBD1
CDR3aa: CASSEVTGGSGQPQHF
CDR3nt: TGTGCCAGCAGTGAAGTAACAGGGGGTTCGGGACAGCCCCAGCATTTT

v_gene: TRBV7-8
j_gene: TRBJ1-1
d_gene: TRBD1
CDR3aa: CASSLWGRGRSGDTEAFF
CDR3nt: TGTGCCAGCAGCTTATGGGGCAGGGGGCGAAGTGGCGACACTGAAGCTTTCTTT

v_gene: TRBV19
j_gene: TRBJ2-5
d_gene: TRBD2
CDR3aa: CASSAGLAGHRQETQYF
CDR3nt: TGTGCCAGTAGTGCGGGACTAGCGGGCCACCGACAAGAGACCCAGTACTTC

v_gene: TRBV28
j_gene: TRBJ1-5
d_gene: .
CDR3aa: CASNMDSPVFNQPQHF
CDR3nt: TGTGCCAGCAATATGGACAGCCCTGTTTTCAATCAGCCCCAGCATTTT

v_gene: TRBV10-1
j_gene: TRBJ2-7
d_gene: .
CDR3aa: CARNEQYF
CDR3nt: TGCGCCAGGAACGAGCAGTACTTC

v_gene: TRBV7-2
j_gene: TRBJ1-2
d_gene: .
CDR3aa: CASSLAEGRIHGYTF
CDR3nt: TGTGCCAGCAGCTTAGCGGAGGGACGCATTCACGGCTACACCTTC

v_gene: TRBV28
j_gene: TRBJ1-2
d_gene: .
CDR3aa: CASSTSRDGYTF
CDR3nt: TGTGCCAGCAGTACCTCCAGGGATGGCTACACCTTC